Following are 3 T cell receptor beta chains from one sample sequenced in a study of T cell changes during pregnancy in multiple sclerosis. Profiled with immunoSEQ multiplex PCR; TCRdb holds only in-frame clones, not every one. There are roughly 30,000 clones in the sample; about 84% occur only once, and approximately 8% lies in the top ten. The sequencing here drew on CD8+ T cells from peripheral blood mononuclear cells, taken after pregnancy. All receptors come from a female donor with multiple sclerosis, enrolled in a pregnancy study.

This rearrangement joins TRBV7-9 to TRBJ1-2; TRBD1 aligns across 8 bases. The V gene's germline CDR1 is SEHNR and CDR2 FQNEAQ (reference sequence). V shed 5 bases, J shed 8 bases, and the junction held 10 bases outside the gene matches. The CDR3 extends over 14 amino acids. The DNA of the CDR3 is TGTGCCAGCAGCCTACCATGGACAGGGTACGGCTACACCTTC. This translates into CASSLPWTGYGYTF. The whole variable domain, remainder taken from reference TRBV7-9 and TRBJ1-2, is DTGVSQNPRHKITKRGQNVTFRCDPISEHNRLYWYRQTLGQGPEFLTYFQNEAQLEKSRLLSDRFSAERPKGSFSTLEIQRTEQGDSAMYLCASSLPWTGYGYTFGSGTRLTVV.

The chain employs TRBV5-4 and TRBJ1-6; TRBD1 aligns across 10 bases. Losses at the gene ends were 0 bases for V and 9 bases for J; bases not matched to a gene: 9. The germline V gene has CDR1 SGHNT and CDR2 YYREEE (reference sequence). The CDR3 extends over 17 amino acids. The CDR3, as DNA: TGTGCCAGCAGCTTGGATGGGACAGGGGACCTAAGTTCACCCCTCCACTTT. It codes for CASSLDGTGDLSSPLHF.

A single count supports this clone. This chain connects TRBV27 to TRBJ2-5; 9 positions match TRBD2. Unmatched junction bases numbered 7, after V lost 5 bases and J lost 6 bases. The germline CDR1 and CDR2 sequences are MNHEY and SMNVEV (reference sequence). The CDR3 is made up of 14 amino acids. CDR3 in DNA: TGTGCCAGCAGTCCGCGGGAGGGGTACAAGACCCAGTACTTC. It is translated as CASSPREGYKTQYF.